This passage covers 10 T cell receptor beta chains from one sample sequenced in a study of blood T cell repertoires in COVID-19. Data came from immunoSEQ multiplex PCR; TCRdb stores just in-frame clones and leaves some out. Among around 300,000 clones listed, roughly nine tenths were seen once. Sequencing was carried out using peripheral blood. These receptors originate from a young man with active or convalescent COVID-19.

The CDR3: CASSLWDGLAGFTGELFF. The CDR3, as DNA: TGCGCCAGCAGCTTGTGGGACGGACTAGCGGGGTTCACCGGGGAGCTGTTTTTT. This chain connects TRBV5-1 to TRBJ2-2; 12 nucleotides match TRBD2. The J segment lost 4 bases and the V segment lost 1 base, leaving 8 bases of the junction unmatched. The germline V gene has CDR1 SGHRS and CDR2 YFSETQ. This CDR3 region has 18 residues.

This chain joins TRBV3-1 (or the pseudogene TRBV3-2) and TRBJ1-5; TRBD1 might be the D (5 bases). V was trimmed by 0 bases and J by 2 bases, leaving 20 bases between them. The CDR3 has 19 amino acids. CDR1 is LGHDT, CDR2 YNNKEL, per germline (reference sequence). The CDR3 DNA reads as TGTGCCAGCAGCCAAGAAGGGGTTTGGGGTATTTCGGGCAATCAGCCCCAGCATTTT. Its protein is CASSQEGVWGISGNQPQHF.

This sequence joins TRBV28 and TRBJ2-2; TRBD1 matches 7 bases. Germline-derived CDR1 and CDR2 are MDHEN and SYDVKM. V trimming: 4 bases; J trimming: 6 bases; junction bases outside the gene matches: 14. The CDR3 runs to 17 residues. Here the CDR3 reads CASSSQRTTGWAGELFF. The DNA for the CDR3 is TGTGCCAGCAGTTCCCAAAGAACGACAGGGTGGGCCGGGGAGCTGTTTTTT.

This clone was detected only a few times. The chain uses TRBV27 and TRBJ1-2; D unclear. The CDR3 contains 15 residues. V was shortened by 3 bases and J by 5 bases, with 16 bases between the two germline ends. The germline V gene has CDR1 MNHEY and CDR2 SMNVEV (reference sequence). DNA of the CDR3: TGTGCCAGCAGTTTTATGGCAGGTTGGTGGTATGGCTACACCTTC. Protein: CASSFMAGWWYGYTF.

This clone was observed once. This chain connects TRBV6-6 to TRBJ2-3, with 11 bases fitting TRBD2. Germline CDR1 MNHNY, CDR2 SVGAGI (reference sequence). Trimming took 6 bases from V and 5 from J; bases not matched to a gene: 10. There are 16 residues in the CDR3. CDR3 loop: CASRPGLAGGKDTQYF. In DNA form, the CDR3 reads TGTGCCAGCAGACCCGGGCTAGCGGGGGGTAAAGATACGCAGTATTTT.

The V and J genes are TRBV25-1 and TRBJ1-4; D might be TRBD1 (5 bases). The V gene lost 6 bases and the J gene lost 5 bases, with 10 bases spanning the gap. The length of the CDR3 is 13 residues. The germline gives CDR1 MGHDK, CDR2 SYGVNS. The CDR3 nucleotides read TGTGCCAGCAGCCGGCGGGGCAATGAAAAACTGTTTTTT. This translates into CASSRRGNEKLFF.

This rearrangement joins TRBV27 to TRBJ1-5; D not resolved. This CDR3 comprises 13 residues. Germline assignment: CDR1 MNHEY and CDR2 SMNVEV (reference sequence). V was shortened by 4 bases and J by 3 bases, with 7 bases between the two germline ends. CDR3 residues: CASSSSYNQPQHF. The CDR3 DNA reads as TGTGCCAGCAGTTCCTCGTACAATCAGCCCCAGCATTTT.

A single count supports this clone. The chain joins TRBV3-1 (or the pseudogene TRBV3-2) to TRBJ1-5; D might be TRBD1 (5 bases). The CDR3 is made up of 14 amino acids. Trimming pared 1 base from V and 5 bases from J, leaving 9 bases between. Germline CDR1 and CDR2: LGHDT and YNNKEL (reference sequence). The CDR3 sequence is CASSQGRGYQPQHF. The DNA of the CDR3 is TGTGCCAGCAGCCAAGGACGGGGGTATCAGCCCCAGCATTTT.

The chain links TRBV4-3 to TRBJ1-1, with D perhaps TRBD1 (6 bases). Trimming stripped 4 bases from V and 7 bases from J, with 16 bases between. From germline, CDR1 is LGHNA and CDR2 YSLEER. The CDR3 extends over 14 amino acids. The DNA for the CDR3 is TGCGCCAGCAGCCGTGCCGGTGACAGGAGTGAAGCTTTCTTT. This codes for CASSRAGDRSEAFF.

The rearrangement joins TRBV10-3 to TRBJ2-1; the D gene is possibly TRBD1 (5 bases). Germline CDR1 and CDR2: ENHRY and SYGVKD. The CDR3 spans 14 residues. V lost 10 bases, J lost 4 bases, and 17 bases lay in between. The CDR3 DNA follows: TGTGCCACCAAAGCTATAACAGGTTACAATGAGCAGTTCTTC. Translation: CATKAITGYNEQFF.